A single sample is the source of the 18 T cell receptor beta chains below, sequenced in a study of blood T cell repertoires in COVID-19 (dated by TCRdb to about 2020). Libraries were constructed by the immunoSEQ multiplex PCR assay. TCRdb obtained this table from immuneACCESS and retained in-frame rearrangements with V and J assigned. These tables miss some clones; where compared with another copy, unresolved V genes account for less than half of the shortfall, and the remainder is unexplained. This sample is represented by some 100,000 clones; around 80% of them were singletons. About 7% of the sample belongs to the ten largest clones. The material sequenced was peripheral blood. The receptors originated from a man aged 45-65 years with active or convalescent COVID-19.

This clone was observed a single time. The chain has TRBV9 and TRBJ2-2; weak D call: TRBD2 (6 bases). The length of the CDR3 is 14 residues. Between the trimmed V and J ends, which lost 5 bases and 2 bases, there was a span of 10 bases. Per the germline V gene, CDR1 is SGDLS and CDR2 is YYNGEE. The CDR3 protein is CASRAGSNTGELFF. The CDR3 DNA is TGTGCCAGCAGGGCGGGGAGCAACACCGGGGAGCTGTTTTTT.

The V gene is TRBV5-1, the J gene TRBJ1-1; D ambiguous. Germline CDR1 is SGHRS and CDR2 is YFSETQ. The CDR3 totals 15 residues. V was trimmed by 5 bases and J by 5 bases, leaving 19 bases between them. The CDR3 DNA follows: TGCGCCAGCAGTCTAGATACGGACGGACTTACTGAAGCTTTCTTT. This encodes CASSLDTDGLTEAFF.

The chain combines TRBV18 with TRBJ2-2; 11 nucleotides agree with TRBD1. V was pared by 5 bases and J by 6 bases, with 5 bases of the junction left unmatched. In germline, CDR1 is KGHSH, CDR2 LQKENI. This CDR3 comprises 15 residues. CDR3 DNA sequence: TGTGCCAGCTCATCGGGACAGGGGGTTTCCGGGGAGCTGTTTTTT. The encoded protein is CASSSGQGVSGELFF.

This clone turned up a few times. The rearrangement joins TRBV10-3 to TRBJ1-1; D perhaps matches TRBD1 (6 bases). Between the trimmed V and J ends, which lost 7 bases and 4 bases, there was a span of 16 bases. CDR3 length: 14 amino acids. Germline CDR1 reads ENHRY; CDR2 reads SYGVKD. Here the CDR3 DNA reads TGTGCCATCATGGGGGCCCTTGAGGGCACTGAAGCTTTCTTT. Its protein product is CAIMGALEGTEAFF.

This chain uses TRBV5-1 with TRBJ1-5; 9 bases map to TRBD1. Germline V gene lookup returns CDR1 SGHRS and CDR2 YFSETQ. This CDR3 has 14 residues. The trim removed 3 bases at V and 6 bases at J, leaving 4 bases unmatched. CDR3 sequence (DNA): TGCGCCAGCAGCTCTGGGACAGGGAGTCAGCCCCAGCATTTT. Translating it yields CASSSGTGSQPQHF.

The J gene is TRBJ2-3, the V gene TRBV6-2 or TRBV6-3; 8 bases align to TRBD2. V shed 0 bases, J shed 4 bases, and the junction held 9 bases outside the gene matches. Looked up from germline, CDR1 is MNHEY and CDR2 is SVGEGT. The CDR3 runs to 17 residues. DNA for the CDR3: TGTGCCAGCAGTTACTCGGGGTCGGGGGGGCCAGCAGATACGCAGTATTTT. Translation gives CASSYSGSGGPADTQYF.

J is TRBJ1-4 and V is TRBV4-3, with 7 bases lining up with TRBD1. This CDR3 has 15 residues. Germline assignment: CDR1 LGHNA and CDR2 YSLEER. Trimming at V came to 4 bases and at J to 7 bases, leaving 9 bases not matched to a gene. CDR3 residues: CASSLLQGSGEKLFF. The DNA of the CDR3 is TGCGCCAGCAGCCTACTACAGGGGAGTGGTGAAAAACTGTTTTTT.

J is TRBJ2-2 and V is TRBV3-1 (or the pseudogene TRBV3-2); D ambiguous. Germline lookup yields CDR1 LGHDT and CDR2 YNNKEL (reference sequence). The CDR3 runs 14 residues. The ends were cut back, 3 bases at V and 2 bases at J, with 7 bases in the middle. The CDR3 here is CASSHTDNTGELFF. In nucleotides, the CDR3 is TGTGCCAGCAGCCACACAGATAACACCGGGGAGCTGTTTTTT.

CDR3 region: CATSVGGLTDTQYF. Here the CDR3 DNA reads TGTGCCACCAGTGTGGGGGGATTGACAGATACGCAGTATTTT. The chain joins TRBV24-1 to TRBJ2-3; D perhaps matches TRBD2 (6 bases). Trimming shortened V by 5 bases and J by 3 bases, and 11 bases separated the two germline ends. Germline V gene lookup returns CDR1 KGHDR and CDR2 SFDVKD. The CDR3 runs to 14 residues.

V gene TRBV19 combines with J gene TRBJ2-7; D possibly corresponds to TRBD2 (6 bases). This CDR3 is 16 amino acids long. Germline V CDR1 and CDR2: LNHDA, SQIVND (reference sequence). Trimming took off 4 bases at V and 2 bases at J, with 18 bases between the two ends. Here the CDR3 reads CASSNPPGGTAYEQYF. For the CDR3, the DNA is TGTGCCAGTAGTAACCCCCCCGGCGGGACTGCCTACGAGCAGTACTTC.

The chain uses TRBV7-9 and TRBJ2-2, with 9 bases aligning to TRBD1. Germline V CDR1 and CDR2: SEHNR, FQNEAQ (reference sequence). V lost 5 bases and J lost 0; bases outside the gene matches: 1. The CDR3 totals 15 residues. The CDR3 sequence is CASSRQGANTGELFF. In DNA, the CDR3 is TGTGCCAGCAGCCGACAGGGGGCGAACACCGGGGAGCTGTTTTTT.

A word on this clone: Other DNA sequences within the sample encode an identical CDR3. The rearrangement joins TRBV7-9 to TRBJ1-3; no reliable D call. From germline, CDR1 is SEHNR and CDR2 FQNEAQ (reference sequence). The CDR3 is 13 amino acids. Trimming stripped 1 base from V and 4 bases from J, with 5 bases between. In DNA, the CDR3 is TGTGCCAGCAGCTTAGGACAAGGAAACACCATATATTTT. Translation: CASSLGQGNTIYF.

This clone is a singleton in its sample. DNA of the CDR3: TGTGCCAGCAGTCATGAGGGCACAGATACGCAGTATTTT. Translating it yields CASSHEGTDTQYF. The rearrangement joins TRBV27 to TRBJ2-3; no clear D. Germline V gene lookup returns CDR1 MNHEY and CDR2 SMNVEV (reference sequence). The CDR3 runs to 13 residues. Trimming removed 5 bases from V and 1 base from J, with 7 bases in between.

J is TRBJ1-6 and V is TRBV5-4; TRBD1 is a possible D gene (6 bases). The CDR3 contains 13 residues. CDR1 and CDR2 from the germline V gene are SGHNT and YYREEE (reference sequence). V shed 4 bases and J shed 9 bases, with 11 bases lying between them. DNA for the CDR3: TGTGCCAGCAGCCCCGGACAGACTTCACCCCTCCACTTT. Amino acid sequence: CASSPGQTSPLHF.

This rearrangement joins TRBV28 to TRBJ1-2; 7 nucleotides line up with TRBD1. V lost 1 base to trimming and J lost 8 bases; unmatched junction nucleotides: 7. Germline V lookup: CDR1 MDHEN, CDR2 SYDVKM. CDR3 size: 14 residues. The CDR3 sequence is CASSLSIQGKGYTF. DNA for the CDR3: TGTGCCAGCAGTTTATCAATACAGGGGAAGGGCTACACCTTC.

This chain connects TRBV25-1 to TRBJ2-7; perhaps TRBD1 as D (6 bases). Germline V lookup: CDR1 MGHDK, CDR2 SYGVNS. This CDR3 comprises 13 residues. V was shortened by 11 bases and J by 7 bases, with 21 bases between the two germline ends. The CDR3 reads CASRAGAGGEQYF. In DNA form, the CDR3 reads TGTGCCTCCAGGGCAGGGGCGGGTGGTGAGCAGTACTTC.

The V gene is TRBV19, the J gene TRBJ1-5; D not certain. With 5 bases removed from V and 9 bases from J, the gap between germline ends came to 11 bases. The CDR3 covers 12 residues. Germline V gene data show CDR1 as LNHDA and CDR2 as SQIVND (reference sequence). The CDR3 is CASSFRGSPQHF. CDR3 DNA: TGTGCCAGTAGTTTCAGAGGGTCGCCCCAGCATTTT.

This clone has more than one count but fewer than ten. This sequence joins TRBV5-3 and TRBJ2-2; 8 bases align to TRBD2. TRBV5-3 belongs to the ORF category, with a function that is uncertain. V gave up 4 bases and J gave up 3 bases; unmatched junction bases: 2. The CDR3 is 14 residues long. The CDR3 DNA follows: TGTGCCAGAAGCCTAGCGGGCTACACCGGGGAGCTGTTTTTT. Translation gives CARSLAGYTGELFF.